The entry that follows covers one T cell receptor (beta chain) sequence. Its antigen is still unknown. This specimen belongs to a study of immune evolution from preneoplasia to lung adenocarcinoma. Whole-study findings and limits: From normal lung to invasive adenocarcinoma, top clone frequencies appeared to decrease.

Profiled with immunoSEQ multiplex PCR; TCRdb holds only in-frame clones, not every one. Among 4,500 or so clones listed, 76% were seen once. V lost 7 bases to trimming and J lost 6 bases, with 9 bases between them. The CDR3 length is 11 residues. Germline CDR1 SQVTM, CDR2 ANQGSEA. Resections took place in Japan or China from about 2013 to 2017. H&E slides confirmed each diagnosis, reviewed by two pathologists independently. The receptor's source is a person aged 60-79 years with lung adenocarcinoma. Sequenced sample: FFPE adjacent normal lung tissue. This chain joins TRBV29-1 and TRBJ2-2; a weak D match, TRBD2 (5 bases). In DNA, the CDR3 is TGCAGCGCCGCCGGGGCCGGGGAGCTGTTTTTT. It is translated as CSAAGAGELFF.